The 29 T cell receptor beta chains below come from one sample, sequenced in a study of siplizumab effects on memory and regulatory T cells. Clones were read by immunoSEQ multiplex PCR, and TCRdb kept only the in-frame ones, dropping some. Of fewer than 60,000 clones in the sample, approximately 93% were seen once. The sequenced sample was CD8+ T cells sorted from blood. Receptors originate from a human donor in good health.

This chain uses TRBV5-1 with TRBJ2-3; 7 positions agree with TRBD2. Germline-derived CDR1 and CDR2 are SGHRS and YFSETQ. The CDR3 spans 14 residues. With V trimmed by 4 bases and J by 5 bases, 7 bases remained unmatched. The CDR3 nucleotides are TGCGCCAGCAGCCTCGCGGGGGTCCGAGATACGCAGTATTTT. Protein sequence: CASSLAGVRDTQYF.

The rearrangement uses TRBV21-1 and TRBJ2-7. TRBV21-1 is a listed pseudogene. There are 14 residues in the CDR3. The CDR3 DNA is TGTGCCAGCAGCCAATACGGACCATCCTACGAGCAGTACTTC. It codes for CASSQYGPSYEQYF.

The chain couples TRBV5-1 to TRBJ2-1, with TRBD2 matching over 12 bases. Germline assignment: CDR1 SGHRS and CDR2 YFSETQ. The CDR3 consists of 20 residues. With 4 bases clipped from V and 0 bases from J, the junction kept 14 bases outside the gene matches. The CDR3 is CASSPLMILAGGRSYNEQFF. The CDR3 region has the DNA TGCGCCAGCAGCCCCCTCATGATACTAGCGGGAGGCCGCTCCTACAATGAGCAGTTCTTC.

This clone was observed a single time. The chain combines TRBV7-9 with TRBJ1-2; D is ambiguous. The germline V and J ends were trimmed by 0 bases and 3 bases, with 8 bases remaining between them. CDR3 size: 14 residues. Germline CDR1 SEHNR, CDR2 FQNEAQ (reference sequence). CDR3 bases: TGTGCCAGCAGCTTAGCGTCGGATGACTATGGCTACACCTTC. Translation gives CASSLASDDYGYTF. The entire variable domain, with the rest obtained from reference TRBV7-9 and TRBJ1-2, is as follows: DTGVSQNPRHKITKRGQNVTFRCDPISEHNRLYWYRQTLGQGPEFLTYFQNEAQLEKSRLLSDRFSAERPKGSFSTLEIQRTEQGDSAMYLCASSLASDDYGYTFGSGTRLTVV.

The rearrangement joins TRBV29-1 to TRBJ2-2; weak D call: TRBD2 (5 bases). V shed 4 bases and J shed 11 bases, with 23 bases lying between them. The CDR3 runs to 15 residues. The V gene's germline CDR1 is SQVTM and CDR2 ANQGSEA. The CDR3 spells CSVGLVETGGGELFF. CDR3 sequence (DNA): TGCAGCGTTGGTTTAGTAGAGACCGGCGGAGGAGAGCTGTTTTTT.

The chain joins TRBV27 to TRBJ2-7; D is tentatively TRBD1 or TRBD2 (5 bases each). The CDR3 covers 14 residues. Between the trimmed V and J ends, which lost 1 base and 7 bases, there was a span of 14 bases. Germline CDR1 is MNHEY and CDR2 is SMNVEV (reference sequence). The CDR3 sequence: CASSLYPGWGEQYF. CDR3 DNA sequence: TGTGCCAGCAGTTTATATCCGGGTTGGGGGGAGCAGTACTTC.

This clone has just one count. The rearrangement links TRBV5-5 to TRBJ2-2, with 7 positions matching TRBD2. This CDR3 region has 16 residues. The germline CDR1 and CDR2 sequences are SGHKS and YYEKEE (reference sequence). V lost 0 bases and J lost 6; bases outside the gene matches: 8. The CDR3 is CASSLEAGSRSGELFF. Here the CDR3 DNA reads TGTGCCAGCAGCTTGGAAGCGGGGTCTCGTTCCGGGGAGCTGTTTTTT.

The chain is built from TRBV9 and TRBJ2-7; D perhaps matches TRBD2 (5 bases). V lost 0 bases to trimming and J lost 2 bases, with 12 bases between them. Germline lookup yields CDR1 SGDLS and CDR2 YYNGEE. The CDR3 has 15 amino acids. The CDR3 here is CASSVGWNGTYEQYF. For the CDR3, the DNA is TGTGCCAGCAGCGTAGGTTGGAACGGGACCTACGAGCAGTACTTC.

J is TRBJ2-3 and V is TRBV4-1; a possible D gene is TRBD2 (6 bases). The V end was cut by 3 bases, the J end by 2 bases, with 15 bases between. There are 16 residues in the CDR3. Germline V gene lookup returns CDR1 MGHRA and CDR2 YSYEKL. The CDR3 here is CASSQTGTSDTDTQYF. The CDR3 DNA is TGCGCCAGCAGCCAGACCGGGACTTCAGACACAGATACGCAGTATTTT.

V is TRBV19 and J is TRBJ2-1; 16 nucleotides align to TRBD2. The length of the CDR3 is 14 residues. CDR1 is LNHDA, CDR2 SQIVND, per germline (reference sequence). V trimming: 8 bases; J trimming: 13 bases; junction bases outside the gene matches: 8. The CDR3 DNA is TGTGCCAGTGAGGGACTAGCGGGAGGGCCCGAACAGTTCTTC. Encoded protein: CASEGLAGGPEQFF.

The chain combines TRBV6-5 with TRBJ2-5; 7 bases map to TRBD2. Germline lookup yields CDR1 MNHEY and CDR2 SVGAGI. This CDR3 spans 14 amino acids. V lost 1 base to trimming and J lost 3 bases; unmatched junction nucleotides: 2. The CDR3 here is CASSYLAGEETQYF. In nucleotides, the CDR3 is TGTGCCAGCAGTTACTTAGCGGGCGAAGAGACCCAGTACTTC.

V and J are TRBV27 and TRBJ1-2; D remains unclear. The V end lost 6 bases, the J end lost 1 base, and 12 bases lay between the germline ends. Germline values: CDR1 MNHEY, CDR2 SMNVEV (reference sequence). CDR3 length: 14 amino acids. CDR3: CASSPMGGNYGYTF. For the CDR3, the DNA is TGTGCCAGCAGCCCAATGGGAGGTAACTATGGCTACACCTTC.

The chain carries TRBV6-5 and TRBJ1-5; possible D gene TRBD1, 6 bases. The CDR3 has 15 residues. Germline lookup yields CDR1 MNHEY and CDR2 SVGAGI. V lost 6 bases, J lost 4 bases, and 16 bases lay in between. CDR3 bases: TGTGCCAGCAGCCGACAGGCCTTGGAGAATCAGCCCCAGCATTTT. Protein: CASSRQALENQPQHF.

This rearrangement joins TRBV6-1 to TRBJ2-7; D not certain. This CDR3 comprises 13 residues. V was clipped by 7 bases and J by 4 bases, with 14 bases between them. The germline CDR1 and CDR2 sequences are MNHNS and SASEGT. The CDR3 region is CASTWAVGYEQYF. The CDR3 region has the DNA TGTGCCAGCACTTGGGCCGTCGGATACGAGCAGTACTTC.

This clone was counted once. The chain combines TRBV7-8 with TRBJ2-1; 7 positions match TRBD2. This CDR3 is built from 16 residues. Germline V gene data show CDR1 as SGHVS and CDR2 as FQNEAQ. V lost 2 bases and J lost 10; bases outside the gene matches: 14. CDR3 sequence reads: CASSLFLSSGDREQFF. As DNA, the CDR3 is TGTGCCAGCAGCTTATTTCTTTCGAGCGGGGACCGGGAGCAGTTCTTC.

The chain's CDR3 is CASSSDLDRAHYGYTF. CDR3 coding DNA: TGTGCCAGCAGTTCAGATTTAGACAGGGCCCACTATGGCTACACCTTC. The chain is built from TRBV27 and TRBJ1-2, with TRBD1 matching 7 bases. V lost 4 bases and J lost 3; bases outside the gene matches: 11. This CDR3 spans 16 amino acids. Germline V gene sequence: CDR1 MNHEY, CDR2 SMNVEV (reference sequence).

This chain connects TRBV5-6 to TRBJ1-5, with a weak D call TRBD1 (5 bases). The V gene's germline CDR1 is SGHDT and CDR2 YYEEEE. V dropped 3 bases and J dropped 5 bases, with 9 bases sitting between them. CDR3 length: 13 amino acids. The CDR3 nucleotides are TGTGCCAGCAGCTCGACGGGGGATCAGCCCCAGCATTTT. Protein product: CASSSTGDQPQHF.

This clone was detected only once. The rearrangement joins TRBV11-3 to TRBJ2-1; 7 bases map to TRBD2. Germline CDR1 SGHNT, CDR2 YENEEA. The ends lost 5 bases at V and 8 bases at J; junction bases unmatched: 15. This CDR3 is built from 16 residues. The CDR3 sequence: CASSLGWRESSDEQFF. The CDR3 DNA sequence: TGTGCCAGCAGCCTAGGTTGGCGGGAGAGTTCCGATGAGCAGTTCTTC.

The chain combines TRBV4-1 with TRBJ1-3; D is unresolved. CDR1 is MGHRA and CDR2 is YSYEKL in the germline V gene. Trimming took 1 base from V and 2 from J, leaving 6 bases between them. This CDR3 has 14 residues. The CDR3: CASSQGTAGNTIYF. CDR3 sequence (DNA): TGCGCCAGCAGCCAAGGAACAGCTGGAAACACCATATATTTT.

J is TRBJ2-3 and V is TRBV9; no reliable D call. Germline V lookup: CDR1 SGDLS, CDR2 YYNGEE. CDR3 size: 12 residues. V was shortened by 4 bases and J by 0 bases, with 3 bases between the two germline ends. As DNA, the CDR3 is TGTGCCAGCAGCCCAAGCACAGATACGCAGTATTTT. Amino acids: CASSPSTDTQYF.

The rearrangement uses TRBV6-5 and TRBJ1-2; the D is unclear. The CDR3 is made up of 12 amino acids. Trimming took 7 bases from V and 8 from J, leaving 14 bases between them. Germline loops: CDR1 MNHEY, CDR2 SVGAGI. The CDR3, as DNA: TGTGCCAGCAAGGGAGGACGAGGGGGCTACACCTTC. Amino acids: CASKGGRGGYTF.

This rearrangement joins TRBV28 to TRBJ2-5; D perhaps matches TRBD1 (5 bases). The J call may be in error: the DNA end matches TRBJ2-7 better. Germline V lookup: CDR1 MDHEN, CDR2 SYDVKM. The CDR3 covers 16 residues. CDR3 bases: TGTGCCAGCAGCCTCCTAAGGGGTGTTAATCCCTACGAGCAGTACTTC. Amino acid sequence: CASSLLRGVNPYEQYF.

This sequence joins TRBV15 and TRBJ2-1; D unresolved. V lost 7 bases to trimming and J lost 0 bases, with 22 bases between them. This CDR3 is built from 18 residues. Germline V gene data show CDR1 as LNHNV and CDR2 as YYDKDF (reference sequence). The CDR3 bases are TGTGCCACCACCCCGGGCCGAAAAATCGTTAGCTCCTACAATGAGCAGTTCTTC. Protein: CATTPGRKIVSSYNEQFF.

V and J are TRBV5-6 and TRBJ2-7; maybe TRBD2 (5 bases). CDR1 is SGHDT, CDR2 YYEEEE, per germline. The CDR3 has 14 residues. The V end lost 0 bases, the J end lost 2 bases, and 9 bases lay between the germline ends. CDR3: CASSLGTPAYEQYF. The CDR3 coding sequence is TGTGCCAGCAGCTTGGGGACTCCGGCCTACGAGCAGTACTTC.

The V gene is TRBV7-9, the J gene TRBJ2-1, with 7 bases aligning to TRBD1. CDR3 length equals 12 residues. V was clipped by 3 bases and J by 8 bases; unmatched bases: 1. The germline V gene has CDR1 SEHNR and CDR2 FQNEAQ (reference sequence). This chain's CDR3 is CASSLQGDEQFF. CDR3 coding DNA: TGTGCCAGCAGCTTGCAGGGGGATGAGCAGTTCTTC.

V is TRBV6-6 and J is TRBJ2-5, with D possibly matching TRBD1 (6 bases). The CDR3 spans 14 residues. Looked up from germline, CDR1 is MNHNY and CDR2 is SVGAGI (reference sequence). The germline V and J ends were trimmed by 8 bases and 4 bases, with 17 bases remaining between them. This chain's CDR3 is CASGPAGVGETQYF. The CDR3 bases are TGTGCCAGCGGACCTGCAGGGGTTGGAGAGACCCAGTACTTC.

The rearrangement joins TRBV19 to TRBJ2-2; a weak D match, TRBD1 (5 bases). V gave up 11 bases and J gave up 6 bases, with 16 bases separating them. CDR1 LNHDA and CDR2 SQIVND come from the germline V gene (reference sequence). The CDR3 length is 13 residues. DNA for the CDR3: TGTGCCGGTAAGGTACAGGTCGCCGGGGAGCTGTTTTTT. This translates into CAGKVQVAGELFF.

V is TRBV4-1 and J is TRBJ1-1, with unresolved D. V was trimmed by 0 bases and J by 1 base, leaving 9 bases between them. The V gene's germline CDR1 is MGHRA and CDR2 YSYEKL. This CDR3 has 15 residues. CDR3 protein: CASSQDEGWNTEAFF. CDR3 DNA sequence: TGCGCCAGCAGCCAAGATGAGGGCTGGAACACTGAAGCTTTCTTT.

The chain links TRBV2 to TRBJ2-7; D might be TRBD1 (5 bases). The CDR3 is 13 amino acids. Germline CDR1 SNHLY, CDR2 FYNNEI. Trimming pared 5 bases from V and 5 bases from J, leaving 13 bases between. The CDR3 is CASSPRVFDEQYF. Here the CDR3 DNA reads TGTGCCAGCAGTCCCAGGGTTTTCGACGAGCAGTACTTC.